The rows below give T cell receptor beta chains drawn from one sample of a study of post-analysis software for immune sequencing data. In TCRdb, the PCR reads were re-called with MiXCR into one record per CDR3 protein. Here the sample spans about 200,000 distinct CDR3 sequences, approximately 28% being singletons. The sequencing input was blood. Receptor source: a girl aged 2-17 years with multiple sclerosis. The CDR3 runs from the conserved cysteine through the conserved F or W. A D gene is named only where the DNA matches it firmly. Where a row states a size, it is once, few, many or the class of an expanded clone; other rows omit it.

d_call	v_call	j_call	clone_size	cdr3_aa	cdr3_nt
TRBD1	TRBV5-1	TRBJ2-6	few	CASRVQGPGANVLTF	TGCGCCAGCCGTGTACAGGGGCCCGGGGCCAACGTCCTGACTTTC
TRBD1	TRBV12-3/TRBV12-4	TRBJ1-6	-	CASSLNRGSHNSPLHF	TGTGCCAGCAGTTTGAACAGGGGTAGTCATAATTCACCCCTCCACTTT
-	TRBV21-1	TRBJ2-7	-	CASSREVGTYEQYF	TGTGCCAGCAGCAGGGAGGTTGGAACCTACGAGCAGTACTTC
-	TRBV5-5	TRBJ1-5	few	CASSGTGKHNQPQHF	TGTGCCAGCAGCGGGACGGGGAAGCACAATCAGCCCCAGCATTTT
-	TRBV28	TRBJ1-4	few	CASSSSRVFRREKLFF	TGTGCCAGCAGTTCCTCACGAGTTTTCCGGCGGGAAAAACTGTTTTTT
TRBD1	TRBV27	TRBJ1-2	many	CASSVTGGANGYTF	TGTGCCAGCAGTGTGACAGGGGGCGCGAATGGCTACACCTTC
-	TRBV30	TRBJ1-2	-	CAWSALGTNYGYTF	TGTGCCTGGAGCGCCCTCGGGACAAACTATGGCTACACCTTC
TRBD2	TRBV4-1	TRBJ2-7	many	CASSPGGGRGYEQYF	TGCGCCAGCAGCCCAGGTGGCGGGAGGGGATACGAGCAGTACTTC
TRBD1	TRBV2	TRBJ2-3	few	CASSGQGQGTDTQYF	TGTGCCAGCAGTGGTCAGGGACAGGGCACAGATACGCAGTATTTT
-	TRBV7-2	TRBJ1-5	few	CASSLLGDQPQHF	TGTGCCAGCAGCTTATTGGGGGATCAGCCCCAGCATTTT
-	TRBV11-1	TRBJ2-1	few	CASSLMTNTYNEQFF	TGTGCCAGCAGCTTAATGACTAATACCTACAATGAGCAGTTCTTC
-	TRBV5-6	TRBJ1-4	many	CASSLERFGLFF	TGTGCCAGCAGCTTGGAACGTTTCGGACTGTTTTTT
-	TRBV20-1	TRBJ2-3	-	CSARLSSTDTQYF	TGCAGTGCTAGATTATCTAGCACAGATACGCAGTATTTT
-	TRBV7-9	TRBJ2-1	-	CASSLRGVGSYNEQFF	TGTGCCAGCAGCTTAAGGGGCGTGGGGTCCTACAATGAGCAGTTCTTC
-	TRBV12-3/TRBV12-4	TRBJ2-5	-	CASSLSVGGCETRYF	TGTGCCAGCAGTCTCTCGGTAGGGGGGTGCGAGACCCGGTACTTC
-	TRBV6-2/TRBV6-3	TRBJ1-3	-	CASSYSQGNTIYF	TGTGCCAGCAGTTACTCGCAGGGAAACACCATATATTTT
-	TRBV5-1	TRBJ2-7	-	CASSLVVGARDEQYF	TGCGCCAGCAGCTTGGTTGTGGGAGCACGCGATGAGCAGTACTTC
-	TRBV28	TRBJ2-6	few	CASSPRGGGISGANVLTF	TGTGCCAGCAGTCCTAGAGGAGGGGGCATCTCTGGGGCCAACGTCCTGACTTTC
-	TRBV12-3/TRBV12-4	TRBJ2-3	few	CASSFVGTDTQYF	TGTGCCAGCAGTTTCGTGGGCACAGATACGCAGTATTTT
TRBD1	TRBV27	TRBJ2-7	few	CASSSQQGVGEQYF	TGTGCCAGCAGTTCTCAACAGGGGGTAGGGGAGCAGTACTTC
-	TRBV7-9	TRBJ1-1	few	CASSPPGGDTEAFF	TGTGCCAGCAGCCCGCCGGGGGGGGACACTGAAGCTTTCTTT
TRBD1	TRBV4-1	TRBJ1-2	-	CASSPKGIGQGSRYGYTF	TGCGCCAGCAGCCCCAAGGGGATCGGACAGGGGAGTCGGTATGGCTACACCTTC
-	TRBV12-3/TRBV12-4	TRBJ1-2	many	CASSAPGLGVVGYTF	TGTGCCAGCAGCGCTCCCGGTTTAGGGGTTGTCGGCTACACCTTC
-	TRBV12-3/TRBV12-4	TRBJ2-5	once	CASRPGRDQETQYF	TGTGCCAGCAGACCGGGACGGGACCAAGAGACCCAGTACTTC
TRBD1	TRBV20-1	TRBJ2-7	many	CSARDNNRGYEQYF	TGCAGTGCTAGAGACAACAACAGGGGTTACGAGCAGTACTTC
-	TRBV27	TRBJ2-5	many	CASSFKALGWSQYF	TGTGCCAGCAGTTTTAAGGCTCTGGGGTGGTCCCAGTACTTC